This T cell receptor (beta chain) is from a study of T cells after yellow fever vaccination. Trimming took 3 bases from V and 7 from J; bases not matched to a gene: 8. The CDR3 is 14 residues long. In germline, CDR1 is SQVTM, CDR2 ANQGSEA. This clonotype has a count of ten or more. Its antigen is unidentified. Making TCR cDNA involved 5'RACE template switching, which added UMIs and a universal primer site. TCRdb processed the 5' RACE reads anew with MiXCR; each CDR3 protein has one entry. The table records over 250,000 distinct CDR3 sequences, about 4% of them present only once. Overall study results and limits: Post-booster repertoires again held most primary-vaccination clones (approximately 96% CD4, roughly 88% CD8).

The V and J genes are TRBV29-1 and TRBJ2-1, with TRBD1 matching over 8 bases. The input for sequencing was PBMCs, taken 5 days after the yellow fever booster vaccination. This clonotype originated in a man younger than 35 who received the YFV17D yellow fever vaccine. CDR3 nucleotide sequence: TGCAGCGTTGAGCAGGGGGCCTCCCGGAATGAGCAGTTCTTC. Protein product: CSVEQGASRNEQFF.